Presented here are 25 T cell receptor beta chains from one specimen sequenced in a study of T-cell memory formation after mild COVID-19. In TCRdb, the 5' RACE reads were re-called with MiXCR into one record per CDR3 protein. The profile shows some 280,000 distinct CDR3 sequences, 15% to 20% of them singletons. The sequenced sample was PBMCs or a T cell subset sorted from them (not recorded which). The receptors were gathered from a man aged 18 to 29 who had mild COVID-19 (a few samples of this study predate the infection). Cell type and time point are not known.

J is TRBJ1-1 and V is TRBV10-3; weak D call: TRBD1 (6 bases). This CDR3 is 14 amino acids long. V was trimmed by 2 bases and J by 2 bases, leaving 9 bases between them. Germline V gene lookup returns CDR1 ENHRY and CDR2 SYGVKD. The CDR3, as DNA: TGTGCCATCAGTGAGCCCAGGGGAAACACTGAAGCTTTCTTT. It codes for CAISEPRGNTEAFF.

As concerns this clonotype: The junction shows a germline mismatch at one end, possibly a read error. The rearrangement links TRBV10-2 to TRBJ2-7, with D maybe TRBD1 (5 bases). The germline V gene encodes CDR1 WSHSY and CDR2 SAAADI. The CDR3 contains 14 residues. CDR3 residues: CASSESWGSSEQYF. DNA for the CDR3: TGCGCCAGCAGTGAGTCGTGGGGCTCCTCCGAGCAGTACTTC.

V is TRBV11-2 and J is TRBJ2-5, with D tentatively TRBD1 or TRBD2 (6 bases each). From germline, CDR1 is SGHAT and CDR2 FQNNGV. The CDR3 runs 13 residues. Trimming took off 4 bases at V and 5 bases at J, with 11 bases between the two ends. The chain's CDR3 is CASSSGALETQYF. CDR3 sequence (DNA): TGTGCCAGCAGCTCGGGGGCTTTGGAGACCCAGTACTTC.

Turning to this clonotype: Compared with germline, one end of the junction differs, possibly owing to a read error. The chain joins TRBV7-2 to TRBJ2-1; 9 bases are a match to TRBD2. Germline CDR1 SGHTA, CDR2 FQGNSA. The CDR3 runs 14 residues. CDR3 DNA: TGTGCCAGCAGCGTAGCGGGGGCCGGAAATGAGCAGTTCTTC. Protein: CASSVAGAGNEQFF.

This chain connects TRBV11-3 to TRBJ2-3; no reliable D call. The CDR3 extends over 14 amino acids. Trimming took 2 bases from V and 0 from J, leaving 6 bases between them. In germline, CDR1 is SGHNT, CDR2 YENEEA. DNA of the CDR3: TGTGCCAGCAGCTTATTTTCTAGCACAGATACGCAGTATTTT. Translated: CASSLFSSTDTQYF.

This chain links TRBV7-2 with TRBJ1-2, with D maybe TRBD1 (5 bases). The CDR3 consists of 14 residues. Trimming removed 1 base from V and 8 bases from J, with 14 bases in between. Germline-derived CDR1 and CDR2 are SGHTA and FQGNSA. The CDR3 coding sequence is TGTGCCAGCAGCTTAGTCTCCGGGGCGGAAGGCTACACCTTC. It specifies CASSLVSGAEGYTF.

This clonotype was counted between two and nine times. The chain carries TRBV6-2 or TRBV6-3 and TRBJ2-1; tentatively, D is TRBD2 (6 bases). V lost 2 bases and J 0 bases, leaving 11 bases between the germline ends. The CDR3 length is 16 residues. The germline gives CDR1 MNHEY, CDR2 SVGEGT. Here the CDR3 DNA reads TGTGCCAGCAGTTACGGAGGGCACAGCTCCTACAATGAGCAGTTCTTC. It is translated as CASSYGGHSSYNEQFF.

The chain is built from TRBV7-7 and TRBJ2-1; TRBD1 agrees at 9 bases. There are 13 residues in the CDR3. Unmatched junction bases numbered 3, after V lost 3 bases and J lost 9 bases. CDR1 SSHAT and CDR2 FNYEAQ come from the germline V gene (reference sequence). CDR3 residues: CASSLDRGGEQFF. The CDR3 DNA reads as TGTGCCAGCAGCTTGGACAGGGGTGGTGAGCAGTTCTTC.

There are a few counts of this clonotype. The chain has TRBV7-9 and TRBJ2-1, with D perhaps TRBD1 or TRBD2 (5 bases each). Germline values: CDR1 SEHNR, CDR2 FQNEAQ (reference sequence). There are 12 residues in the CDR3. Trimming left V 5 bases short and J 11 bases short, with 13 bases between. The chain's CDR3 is CASSRAGAKQFF. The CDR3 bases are TGTGCCAGCAGCCGGGCCGGGGCCAAGCAGTTCTTC.

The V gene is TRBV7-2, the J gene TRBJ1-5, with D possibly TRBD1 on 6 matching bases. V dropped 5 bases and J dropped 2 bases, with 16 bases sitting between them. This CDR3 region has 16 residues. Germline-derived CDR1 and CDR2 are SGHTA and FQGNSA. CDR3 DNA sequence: TGTGCCAGCAGCCCACAGGGAGGCTTCGGCAATCAGCCCCAGCATTTT. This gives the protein CASSPQGGFGNQPQHF.

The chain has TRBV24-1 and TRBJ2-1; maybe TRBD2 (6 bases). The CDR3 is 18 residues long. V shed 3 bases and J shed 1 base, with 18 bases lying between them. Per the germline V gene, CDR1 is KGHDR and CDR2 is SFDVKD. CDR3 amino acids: CATSDRPGRGASYNEQFF. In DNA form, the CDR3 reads TGTGCCACCAGTGATAGACCGGGGCGGGGCGCGTCCTACAATGAGCAGTTCTTC.

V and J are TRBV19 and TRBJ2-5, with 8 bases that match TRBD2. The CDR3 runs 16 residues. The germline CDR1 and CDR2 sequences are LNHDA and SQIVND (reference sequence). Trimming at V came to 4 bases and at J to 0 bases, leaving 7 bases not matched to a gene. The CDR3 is CASSSGLAGYQETQYF. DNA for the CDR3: TGTGCCAGTAGTAGCGGGCTAGCGGGTTACCAAGAGACCCAGTACTTC.

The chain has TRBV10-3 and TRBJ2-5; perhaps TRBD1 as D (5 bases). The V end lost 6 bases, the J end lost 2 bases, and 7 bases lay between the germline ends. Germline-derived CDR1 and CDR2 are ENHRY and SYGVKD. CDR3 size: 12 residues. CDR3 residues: CAIRDKQETQYF. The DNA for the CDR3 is TGTGCCATCAGGGACAAACAAGAGACCCAGTACTTC.

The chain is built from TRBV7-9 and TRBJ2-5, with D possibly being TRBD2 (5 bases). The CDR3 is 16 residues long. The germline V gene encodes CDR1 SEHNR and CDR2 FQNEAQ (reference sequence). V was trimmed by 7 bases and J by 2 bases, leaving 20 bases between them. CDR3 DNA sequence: TGTGCCAGCACCCCGAGGTGGGAGCCTACTCAAGAGACCCAGTACTTC. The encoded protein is CASTPRWEPTQETQYF.

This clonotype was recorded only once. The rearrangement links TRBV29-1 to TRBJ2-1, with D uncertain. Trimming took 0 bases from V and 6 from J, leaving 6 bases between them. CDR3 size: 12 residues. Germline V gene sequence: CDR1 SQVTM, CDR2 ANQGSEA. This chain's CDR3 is CSVEDRVNEQFF. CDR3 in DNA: TGCAGCGTTGAAGATCGAGTCAATGAGCAGTTCTTC.

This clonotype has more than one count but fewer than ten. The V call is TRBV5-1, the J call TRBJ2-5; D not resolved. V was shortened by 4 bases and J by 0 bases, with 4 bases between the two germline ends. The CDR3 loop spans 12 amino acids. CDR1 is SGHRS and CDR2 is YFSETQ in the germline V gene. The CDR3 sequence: CASSGNQETQYF. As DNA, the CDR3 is TGCGCCAGCAGCGGCAACCAAGAGACCCAGTACTTC.

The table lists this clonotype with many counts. The chain's CDR3 is CASSPSGRGEQFF. The CDR3 bases are TGTGCCAGCTCACCATCCGGAAGAGGCGAGCAGTTCTTC. This sequence joins TRBV18 and TRBJ2-1, with D hard to call. There are 13 residues in the CDR3. Looked up from germline, CDR1 is KGHSH and CDR2 is LQKENI. Trimming stripped 2 bases from V and 10 bases from J, with 12 bases between.

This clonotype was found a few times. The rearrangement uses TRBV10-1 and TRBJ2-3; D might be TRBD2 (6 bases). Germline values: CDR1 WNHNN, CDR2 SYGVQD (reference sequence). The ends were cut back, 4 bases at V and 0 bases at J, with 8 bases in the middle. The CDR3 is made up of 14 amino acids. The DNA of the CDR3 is TGCGCCAGCAGTGGGGGGGATAGCACAGATACGCAGTATTTT. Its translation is CASSGGDSTDTQYF.

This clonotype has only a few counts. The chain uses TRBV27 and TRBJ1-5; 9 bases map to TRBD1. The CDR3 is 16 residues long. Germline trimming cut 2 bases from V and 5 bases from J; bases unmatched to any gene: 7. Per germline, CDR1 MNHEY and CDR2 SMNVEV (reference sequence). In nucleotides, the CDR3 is TGTGCCAGCAGTTTAGGGACAGGGAAGAGGGATCAGCCCCAGCATTTT. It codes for CASSLGTGKRDQPQHF.

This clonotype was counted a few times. The CDR3 DNA reads TGTGCCAGCAGTTACCCCGTTTGGGGGGATGAAGCTTTCTTT. Translation: CASSYPVWGDEAFF. The chain has TRBV6-6 and TRBJ1-1; maybe TRBD1 (5 bases). With 2 bases removed from V and 7 bases from J, the gap between germline ends came to 14 bases. The CDR3 spans 14 residues. The germline V gene encodes CDR1 MNHNY and CDR2 SVGAGI (reference sequence).

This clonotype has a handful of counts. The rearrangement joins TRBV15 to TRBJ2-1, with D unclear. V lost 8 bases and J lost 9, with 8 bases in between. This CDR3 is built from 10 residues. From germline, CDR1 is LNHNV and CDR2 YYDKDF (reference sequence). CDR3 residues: CATGNGEQFF. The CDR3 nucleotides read TGTGCCACCGGAAACGGTGAGCAGTTCTTC.

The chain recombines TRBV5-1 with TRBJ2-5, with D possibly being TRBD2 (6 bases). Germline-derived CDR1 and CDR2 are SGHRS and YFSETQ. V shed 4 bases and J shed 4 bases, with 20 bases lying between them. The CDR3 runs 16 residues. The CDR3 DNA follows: TGCGCCAGCAGCGCCCCAGGGCGGGAAAGGACAGAGACCCAGTACTTC. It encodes CASSAPGRERTETQYF.

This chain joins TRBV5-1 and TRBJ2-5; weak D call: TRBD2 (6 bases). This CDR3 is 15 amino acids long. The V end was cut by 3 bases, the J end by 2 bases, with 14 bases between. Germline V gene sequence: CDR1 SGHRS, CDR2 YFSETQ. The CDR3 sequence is CASSSTGEPQETQYF. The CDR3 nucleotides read TGCGCCAGCAGCTCGACGGGGGAACCTCAAGAGACCCAGTACTTC.

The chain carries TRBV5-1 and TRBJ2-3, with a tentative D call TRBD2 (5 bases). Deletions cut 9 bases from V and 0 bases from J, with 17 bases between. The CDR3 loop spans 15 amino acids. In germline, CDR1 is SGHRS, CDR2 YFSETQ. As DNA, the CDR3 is TGCGCCACCAAAGCGGTACAGTTGAGCACAGATACGCAGTATTTT. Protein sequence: CATKAVQLSTDTQYF. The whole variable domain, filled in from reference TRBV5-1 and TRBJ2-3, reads KAGVTQTPRYLIKTRGQQVTLSCSPISGHRSVSWYQQTPGQGLQFLFEYFSETQRNKGNFPGRFSGRQFSNSRSEMNVSTLELGDSALYLCATKAVQLSTDTQYFGPGTRLTVL.

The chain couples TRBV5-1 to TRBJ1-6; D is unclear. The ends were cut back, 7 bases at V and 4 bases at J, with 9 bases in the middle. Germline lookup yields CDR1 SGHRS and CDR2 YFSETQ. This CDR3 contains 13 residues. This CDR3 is CASHHAYNSPLHF. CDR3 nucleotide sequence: TGCGCCAGCCATCACGCATATAATTCACCCCTCCACTTT.